This entry lists 12 T cell receptor beta chains sequenced from one sample in a study of molecular identifiers for immune sequencing clone quantification. TCRdb redid the calling of the PCR reads with MiXCR, one entry per CDR3 protein. The profile shows about 65,000 distinct CDR3 sequences, under 20% of them singletons. Material for sequencing was naive CD8+ T cells from blood, with Jurkat cell RNA spiked in. The subset here: FACS-sorted CD8+CD4-CCR7+CD45RA+ naive T cells. All receptors derive from a human donor in good health. Some libraries in this study had Jurkat cell RNA spiked in.

This clonotype has ten or more counts. This chain uses TRBV12-3 or TRBV12-4 with TRBJ1-2; D is ambiguous. The length of the CDR3 is 13 residues. The V end was cut by 11 bases, the J end by 1 base, with 14 bases between. CDR3 sequence: CASQAGNNYGYTF. DNA of the CDR3: TGTGCCTCCCAGGCAGGAAATAACTATGGCTACACCTTC.

The chain uses TRBV29-1 and TRBJ2-1; 9 positions match TRBD2. Germline assignment: CDR1 SQVTM and CDR2 ANQGSEA. CDR3 length: 14 amino acids. With V trimmed by 6 bases and J by 10 bases, 13 bases remained unmatched. The CDR3 DNA reads as TGCAGCGTGAATCCGGGACTAGCAGGCAGCGAGCAGTTCTTC. This translates into CSVNPGLAGSEQFF.

Many counts were recorded for this clonotype. V and J are TRBV4-1 and TRBJ2-2; 9 bases match TRBD1. Unmatched junction bases numbered 3, after V lost 4 bases and J lost 3 bases. Germline loops: CDR1 MGHRA, CDR2 YSYEKL. This CDR3 is built from 15 residues. The CDR3 is CASSPGQGYTGELFF. In nucleotides, the CDR3 is TGCGCCAGCAGCCCGGGACAGGGCTACACCGGGGAGCTGTTTTTT.

This chain joins TRBV6-5 and TRBJ2-7; D is possibly TRBD1 (5 bases). The CDR3 runs 15 residues. Per the germline V gene, CDR1 is MNHEY and CDR2 is SVGAGI. V lost 8 bases and J 2 bases, leaving 19 bases between the germline ends. CDR3 protein: CASWTHKVYPYEQYF. CDR3 coding DNA: TGTGCCAGCTGGACACACAAGGTATACCCCTACGAGCAGTACTTC.

Concerning this clonotype itself: A read error is possible here, since a much larger clone lies one base away. The V gene is TRBV20-1, the J gene TRBJ2-7; 9 nucleotides line up with TRBD2. Germline V CDR1 and CDR2: DFQATT, SNEGSKA (reference sequence). The CDR3 is made up of 16 amino acids. The chain's CDR3 is CSAGEVGSGSSYEQYF. The CDR3 region has the DNA TGCAGTGCTGGAGAGGTTGGTAGCGGGAGCTCCTACGAGCAGTACTTC.

This clonotype has just a few counts. The V call is TRBV28, the J call TRBJ2-5; TRBD1 aligns across 7 bases. The CDR3 consists of 15 residues. Germline CDR1 MDHEN, CDR2 SYDVKM. With V trimmed by 3 bases and J by 2 bases, 6 bases remained unmatched. The CDR3 DNA reads TGTGCCAGCAGTTTGGGGACAGATATACAAGAGACCCAGTACTTC. Protein: CASSLGTDIQETQYF.

This clonotype showed up many times. CDR3 DNA sequence: TGTGCCAGCAGCTTAGAAGTGGGAGATACGCAGTATTTT. Protein: CASSLEVGDTQYF. J is TRBJ2-3 and V is TRBV7-9, with no clear D. V gave up 1 base and J gave up 5 bases, with 7 bases separating them. The germline V gene has CDR1 SEHNR and CDR2 FQNEAQ (reference sequence). The CDR3 is 13 amino acids. Using reference TRBV7-9 and TRBJ2-3 for the parts outside the CDR3, the full variable domain is DTGVSQNPRHKITKRGQNVTFRCDPISEHNRLYWYRQTLGQGPEFLTYFQNEAQLEKSRLLSDRFSAERPKGSFSTLEIQRTEQGDSAMYLCASSLEVGDTQYFGPGTRLTVL.

Worth noting for this clonotype: This may be a read error, as it is one base from a much larger clone. The chain couples TRBV6-2 or TRBV6-3 to TRBJ2-7, with a possible D match to TRBD2 (6 bases). Trimming took off 6 bases at V and 5 bases at J, with 23 bases between the two ends. The CDR3 extends over 16 amino acids. Germline CDR1 MNHEY, CDR2 SVGEGT. CDR3 sequence: CASSSPRTIGSHEQYF. CDR3 nucleotides: TGTGCCAGCAGCTCTCCGAGGACTATCGGGAGCCACGAGCAGTACTTC.

As regards this clonotype: This may come from a read error, since a much larger clone is one base off. The rearrangement uses TRBV12-3 or TRBV12-4 and TRBJ1-5; D is unclear. V was clipped by 5 bases and J by 2 bases, with 13 bases between them. CDR3 length: 15 residues. In nucleotides, the CDR3 is TGTGCCAGCAGTAACCGGGATGTGGGCAATCAGCCCCAGCATTTT. Protein: CASSNRDVGNQPQHF.

This clonotype was counted only a few times. V is TRBV11-2 and J is TRBJ2-7; D ambiguous. The length of the CDR3 is 14 residues. The V and J ends lost 5 bases and 4 bases respectively, with 15 bases between them. CDR1 and CDR2 (germline): SGHAT, FQNNGV. Here the CDR3 reads CASSDAHGLYEQYF. The CDR3 DNA sequence: TGTGCCAGCAGCGACGCTCACGGCTTGTACGAGCAGTACTTC.

This clonotype was picked up many times. The rearrangement links TRBV2 to TRBJ1-2; D is possibly TRBD1 (6 bases). CDR1 and CDR2 (germline): SNHLY, FYNNEI. This CDR3 comprises 15 residues. Deletions cut 6 bases from V and 0 bases from J, with 14 bases between. The CDR3 region has the DNA TGTGCCAGCAGAGACCGGGACACCTCTAACTATGGCTACACCTTC. It codes for CASRDRDTSNYGYTF.

This clonotype was counted at least ten times. The chain recombines TRBV7-9 with TRBJ2-3, with TRBD2 matching over 9 bases. Germline lookup yields CDR1 SEHNR and CDR2 FQNEAQ (reference sequence). The J segment lost 5 bases and the V segment lost 5 bases, leaving 11 bases of the junction unmatched. This CDR3 contains 16 residues. CDR3 in amino acids: CASSQGAGGGRDTQYF. CDR3 nucleotides: TGTGCCAGCAGCCAAGGTGCGGGAGGGGGAAGAGATACGCAGTATTTT.